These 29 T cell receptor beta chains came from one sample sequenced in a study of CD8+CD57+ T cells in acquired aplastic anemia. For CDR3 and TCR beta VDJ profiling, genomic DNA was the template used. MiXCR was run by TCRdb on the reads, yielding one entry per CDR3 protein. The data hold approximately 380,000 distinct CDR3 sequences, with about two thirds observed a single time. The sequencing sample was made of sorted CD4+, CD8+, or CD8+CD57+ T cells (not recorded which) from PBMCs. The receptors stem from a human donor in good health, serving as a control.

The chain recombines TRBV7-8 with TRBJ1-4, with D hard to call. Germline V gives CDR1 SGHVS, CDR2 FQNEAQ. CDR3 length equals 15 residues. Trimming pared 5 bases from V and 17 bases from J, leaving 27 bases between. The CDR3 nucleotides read TGTGCCAGCAGCCCGAGACGATTCTCTGGAAACACCATATTTTTT. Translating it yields CASSPRRFSGNTIFF.

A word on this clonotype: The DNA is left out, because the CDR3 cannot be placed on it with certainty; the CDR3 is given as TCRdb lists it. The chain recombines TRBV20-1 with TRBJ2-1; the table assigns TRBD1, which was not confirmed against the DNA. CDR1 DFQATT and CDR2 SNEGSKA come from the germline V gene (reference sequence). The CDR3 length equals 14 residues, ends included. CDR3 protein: CSASGRAPGYEQFF.

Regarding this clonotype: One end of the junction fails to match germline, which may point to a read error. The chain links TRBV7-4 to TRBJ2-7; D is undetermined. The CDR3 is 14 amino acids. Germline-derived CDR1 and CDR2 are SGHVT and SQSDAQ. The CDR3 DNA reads TGTGCCAGCAGCTTAGCGGGCCAGGTCTACGAGCAGCACTTC. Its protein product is CASSLAGQVYEQHF.

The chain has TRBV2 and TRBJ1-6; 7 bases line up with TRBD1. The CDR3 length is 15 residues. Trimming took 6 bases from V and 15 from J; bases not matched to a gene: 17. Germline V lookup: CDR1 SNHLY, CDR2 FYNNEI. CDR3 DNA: TGTGCCAGCAGCCGGCAGGGGGGGGGCACCGGGGGCCTCCACTTT. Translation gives CASSRQGGGTGGLHF.

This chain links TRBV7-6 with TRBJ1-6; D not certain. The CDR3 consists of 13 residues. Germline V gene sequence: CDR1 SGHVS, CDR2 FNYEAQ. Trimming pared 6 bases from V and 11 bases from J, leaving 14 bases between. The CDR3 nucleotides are TGTGCCAGCAGTTACAACAGCACTACACCCCTCCACTTT. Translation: CASSYNSTTPLHF.

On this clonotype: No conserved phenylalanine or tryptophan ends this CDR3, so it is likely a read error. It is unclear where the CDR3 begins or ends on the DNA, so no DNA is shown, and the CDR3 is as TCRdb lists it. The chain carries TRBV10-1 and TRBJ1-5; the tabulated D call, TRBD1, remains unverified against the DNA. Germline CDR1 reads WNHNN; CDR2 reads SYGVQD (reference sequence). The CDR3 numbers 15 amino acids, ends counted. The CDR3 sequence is CATSDSKGRGHTFHS.

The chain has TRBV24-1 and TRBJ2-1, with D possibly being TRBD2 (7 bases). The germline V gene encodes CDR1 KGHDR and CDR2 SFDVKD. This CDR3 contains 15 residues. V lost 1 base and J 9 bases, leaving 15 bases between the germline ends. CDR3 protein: CATSDFLSGGTEQFF. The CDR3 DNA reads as TGTGCCACCAGTGATTTTCTATCGGGGGGCACTGAGCAGTTCTTC.

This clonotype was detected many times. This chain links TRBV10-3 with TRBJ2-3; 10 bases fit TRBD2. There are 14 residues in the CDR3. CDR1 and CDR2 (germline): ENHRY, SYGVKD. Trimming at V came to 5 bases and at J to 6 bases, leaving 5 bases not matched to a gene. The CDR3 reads CAISSGGDMDTQYF. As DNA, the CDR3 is TGTGCCATCAGTAGCGGGGGGGACATGGATACGCAGTATTTT.

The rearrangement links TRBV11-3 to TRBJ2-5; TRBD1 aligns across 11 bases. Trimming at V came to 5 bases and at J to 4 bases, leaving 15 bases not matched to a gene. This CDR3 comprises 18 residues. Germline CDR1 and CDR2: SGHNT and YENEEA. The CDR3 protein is CASSPGTGGATARETQYF. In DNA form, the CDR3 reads TGTGCCAGCAGCCCTGGGACAGGGGGGGCAACAGCCAGAGAGACCCAGTACTTC.

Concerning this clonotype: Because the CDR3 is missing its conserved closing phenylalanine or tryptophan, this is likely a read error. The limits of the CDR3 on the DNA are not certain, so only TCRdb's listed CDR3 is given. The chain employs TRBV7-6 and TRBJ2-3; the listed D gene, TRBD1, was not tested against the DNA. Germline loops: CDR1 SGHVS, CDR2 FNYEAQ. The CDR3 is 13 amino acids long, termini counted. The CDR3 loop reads CASSITGQSPYEQ.

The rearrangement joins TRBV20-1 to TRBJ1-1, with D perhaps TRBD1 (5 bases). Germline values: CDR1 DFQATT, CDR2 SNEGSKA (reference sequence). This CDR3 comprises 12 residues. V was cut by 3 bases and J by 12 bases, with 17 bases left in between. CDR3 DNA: TGCAGTGCTAGGGGACTAGCGGCTTACACTTTCTTT. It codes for CSARGLAAYTFF.

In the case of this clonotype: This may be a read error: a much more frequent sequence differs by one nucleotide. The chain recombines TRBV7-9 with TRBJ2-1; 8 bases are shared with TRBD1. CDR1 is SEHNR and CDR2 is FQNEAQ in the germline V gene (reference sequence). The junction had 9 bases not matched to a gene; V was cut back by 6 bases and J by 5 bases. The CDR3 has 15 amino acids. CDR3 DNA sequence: TGTGCCAGCAGGGGATTCAGGGGGCGGGACAATGAGCAGTTCTTC. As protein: CASRGFRGRDNEQFF.

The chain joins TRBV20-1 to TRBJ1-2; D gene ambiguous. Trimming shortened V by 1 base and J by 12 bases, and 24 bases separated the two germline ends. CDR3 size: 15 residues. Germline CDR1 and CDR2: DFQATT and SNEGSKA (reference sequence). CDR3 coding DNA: TGCAGTGCTAGAGGGCAACAGAAAGGAACTACCGGCCACACCTTC. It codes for CSARGQQKGTTGHTF.

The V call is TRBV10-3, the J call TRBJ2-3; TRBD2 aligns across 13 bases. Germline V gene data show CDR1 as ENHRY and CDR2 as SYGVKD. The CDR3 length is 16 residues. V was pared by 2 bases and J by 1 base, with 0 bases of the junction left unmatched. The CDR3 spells CAISEGLAGGTDTQYF. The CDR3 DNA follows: TGTGCCATCAGTGAGGGACTAGCGGGGGGCACAGATACGCAGTATTTT.

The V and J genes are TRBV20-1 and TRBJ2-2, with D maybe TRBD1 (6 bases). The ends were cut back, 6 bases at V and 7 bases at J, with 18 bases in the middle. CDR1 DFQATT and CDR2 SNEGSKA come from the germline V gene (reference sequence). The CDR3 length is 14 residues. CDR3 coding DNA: TGCAGTGCAAGGATGGGGGCTGGCTACGGGGAGCTGTTTTTT. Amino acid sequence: CSARMGAGYGELFF.

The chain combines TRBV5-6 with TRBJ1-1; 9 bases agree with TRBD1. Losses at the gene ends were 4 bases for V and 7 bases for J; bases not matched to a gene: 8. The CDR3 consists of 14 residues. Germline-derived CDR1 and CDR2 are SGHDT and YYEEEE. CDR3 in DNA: TGTGCCAGCAGCCGGAAGGGACAGGGCGGTGAAGCTTTCTTT. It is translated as CASSRKGQGGEAFF.

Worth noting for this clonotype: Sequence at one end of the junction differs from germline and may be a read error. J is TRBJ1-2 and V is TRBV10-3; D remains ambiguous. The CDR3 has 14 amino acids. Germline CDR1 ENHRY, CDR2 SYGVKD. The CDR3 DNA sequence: TGTGCCAGCAGTGAACACGACACCCTTTATGGCTACACCTTC. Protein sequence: CASSEHDTLYGYTF.

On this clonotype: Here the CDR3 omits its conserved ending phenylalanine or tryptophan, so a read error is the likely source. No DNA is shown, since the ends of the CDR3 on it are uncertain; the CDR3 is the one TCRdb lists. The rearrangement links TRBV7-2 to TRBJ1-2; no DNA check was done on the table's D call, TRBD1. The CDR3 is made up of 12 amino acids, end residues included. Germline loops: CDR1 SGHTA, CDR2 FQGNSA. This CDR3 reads CASSLAWTANTL.

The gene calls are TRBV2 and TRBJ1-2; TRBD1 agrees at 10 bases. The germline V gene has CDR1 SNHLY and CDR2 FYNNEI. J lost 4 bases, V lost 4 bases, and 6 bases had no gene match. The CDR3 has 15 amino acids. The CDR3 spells CASSVGQGGVYGYTF. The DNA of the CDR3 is TGTGCCAGCAGTGTCGGACAGGGGGGAGTCTATGGCTACACCTTC. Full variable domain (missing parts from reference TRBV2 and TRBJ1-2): EPEVTQTPSHQVTQMGQEVILRCVPISNHLYFYWYRQILGQKVEFLVSFYNNEISEKSEIFDDQFSVERPDGSNFTLKIRSTKLEDSAMYFCASSVGQGGVYGYTFGSGTRLTVV.

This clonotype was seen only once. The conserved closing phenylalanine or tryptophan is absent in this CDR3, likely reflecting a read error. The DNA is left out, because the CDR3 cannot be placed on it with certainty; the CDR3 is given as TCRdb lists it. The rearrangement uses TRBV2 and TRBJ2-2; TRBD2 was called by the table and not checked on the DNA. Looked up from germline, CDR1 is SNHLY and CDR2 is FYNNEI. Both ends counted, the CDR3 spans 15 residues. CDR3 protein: CASSVQGDSYTFGSG.

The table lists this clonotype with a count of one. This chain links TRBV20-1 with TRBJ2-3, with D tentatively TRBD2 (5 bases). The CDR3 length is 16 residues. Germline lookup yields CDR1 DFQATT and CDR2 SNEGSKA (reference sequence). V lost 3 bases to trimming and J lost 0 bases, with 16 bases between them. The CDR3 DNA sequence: TGCAGTGCTAGCTGGGCAAGCGGAGAAAGCACAGATACGCAGTATTTT. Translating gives CSASWASGESTDTQYF.

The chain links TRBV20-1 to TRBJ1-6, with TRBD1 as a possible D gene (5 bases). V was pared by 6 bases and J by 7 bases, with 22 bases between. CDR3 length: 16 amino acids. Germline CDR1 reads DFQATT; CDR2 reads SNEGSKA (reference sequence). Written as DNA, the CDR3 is TGCAGTGCAAGGGACTCCGGACCCTCCGTCAATTCACCCCTCCACTTT. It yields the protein CSARDSGPSVNSPLHF.

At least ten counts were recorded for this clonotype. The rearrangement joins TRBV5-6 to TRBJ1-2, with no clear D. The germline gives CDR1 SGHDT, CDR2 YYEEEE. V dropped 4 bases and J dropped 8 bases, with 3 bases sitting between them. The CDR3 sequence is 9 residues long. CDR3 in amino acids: CASSLGYTF. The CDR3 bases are TGTGCCAGCAGCCTAGGCTACACCTTC.

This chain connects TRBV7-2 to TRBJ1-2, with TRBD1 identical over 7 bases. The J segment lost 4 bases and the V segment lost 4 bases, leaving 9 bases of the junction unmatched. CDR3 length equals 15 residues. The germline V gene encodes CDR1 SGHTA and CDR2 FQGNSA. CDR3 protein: CASSSGGGQGYGYTF. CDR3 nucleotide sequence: TGTGCCAGCAGCTCAGGGGGGGGGCAGGGCTATGGCTACACCTTC.

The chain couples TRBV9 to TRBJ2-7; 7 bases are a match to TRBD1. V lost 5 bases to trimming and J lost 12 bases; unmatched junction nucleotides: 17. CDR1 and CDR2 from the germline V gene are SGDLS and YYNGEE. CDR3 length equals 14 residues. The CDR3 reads CASRGQFIAYESYF. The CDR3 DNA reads TGTGCCAGCAGGGGACAGTTTATCGCCTACGAGTCGTACTTC. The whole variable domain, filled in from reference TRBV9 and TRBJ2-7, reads DSGVTQTPKHLITATGQRVTLRCSPRSGDLSVYWYQQSLDQGLQFLIQYYNGEERAKGNILERFSAQQFPDLHSELNLSSLELGDSALYFCASRGQFIAYESYFGPGTRLTVT.

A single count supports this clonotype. This CDR3 reads CSAKGFTDTQYF. CDR3 nucleotide sequence: TGCAGTGCTAAGGGGTTCACAGATACGCAGTATTTT. This chain joins TRBV20-1 and TRBJ2-3; weak D call: TRBD1 (5 bases). Trimming cost V 4 bases and J 2 bases, with 7 bases left between them. This CDR3 is 12 amino acids long. Germline assignment: CDR1 DFQATT and CDR2 SNEGSKA (reference sequence).

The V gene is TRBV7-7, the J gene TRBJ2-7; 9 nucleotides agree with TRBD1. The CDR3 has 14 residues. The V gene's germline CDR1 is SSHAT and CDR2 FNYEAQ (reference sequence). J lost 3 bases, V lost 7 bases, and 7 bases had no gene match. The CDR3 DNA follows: TGTGCCAGCACCGCGGGACAGGGAGTCTACGAGCAGTACTTC. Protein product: CASTAGQGVYEQYF.

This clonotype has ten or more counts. The DNA for the CDR3 is TGTGCCAGCAAGGGGGGGACCCCGAGGGGCCAAGAGACCCAGTACTTC. Translating gives CASKGGTPRGQETQYF. This chain joins TRBV7-6 and TRBJ2-5; D perhaps matches TRBD2 (7 bases). V was trimmed by 7 bases and J by 1 base, leaving 19 bases between them. The CDR3 extends over 16 amino acids. The germline gives CDR1 SGHVS, CDR2 FNYEAQ.

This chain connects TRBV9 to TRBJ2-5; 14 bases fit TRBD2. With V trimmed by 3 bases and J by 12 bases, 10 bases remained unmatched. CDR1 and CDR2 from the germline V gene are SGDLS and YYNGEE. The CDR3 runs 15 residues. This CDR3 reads CASSAGLAGGPTKYF. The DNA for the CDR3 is TGTGCCAGCAGCGCCGGACTAGCGGGGGGTCCAACCAAGTACTTC.